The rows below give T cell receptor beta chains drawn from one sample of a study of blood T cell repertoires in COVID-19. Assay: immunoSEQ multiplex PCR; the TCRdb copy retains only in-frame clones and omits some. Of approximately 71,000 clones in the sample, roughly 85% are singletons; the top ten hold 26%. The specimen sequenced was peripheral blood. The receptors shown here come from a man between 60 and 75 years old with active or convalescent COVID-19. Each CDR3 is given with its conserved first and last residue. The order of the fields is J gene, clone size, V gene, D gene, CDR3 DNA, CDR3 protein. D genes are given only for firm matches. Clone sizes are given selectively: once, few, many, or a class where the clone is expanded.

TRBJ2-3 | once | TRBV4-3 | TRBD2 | TGCGCCAGCAGCCAGGGACTAGCGGGGCAGTTATTGCAGTATTTT | CASSQGLAGQLLQYF
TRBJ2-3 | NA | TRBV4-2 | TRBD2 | TGTGCCAGCAGCCGAAACCCCGCGGGGGAGGGAGATACGCAGTATTTT | CASSRNPAGEGDTQYF
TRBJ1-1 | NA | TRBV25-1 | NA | TGTGCCAGCAGCTTTCTCGACACTGAAGCTTTCTTT | CASSFLDTEAFF
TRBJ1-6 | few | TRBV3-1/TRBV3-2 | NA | TGTGCCAGCAGCCAAGGGAGCTCCTATAATTCACCCCTCCACTTT | CASSQGSSYNSPLHF
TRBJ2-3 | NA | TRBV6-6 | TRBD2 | TGTGCCAGCAGTTCACTAGCGGGGTGGGCAGATACGCAGTATTTT | CASSSLAGWADTQYF
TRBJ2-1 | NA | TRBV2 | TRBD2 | TGTGCCAGCAGTGACGGCGGGGGGGACCTATACAATGAGCAGTTCTTC | CASSDGGGDLYNEQFF
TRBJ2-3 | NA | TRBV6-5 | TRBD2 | TGTGCCAGCAGTTACACACTAGCGGCAGGCACAGATACGCAGTATTTT | CASSYTLAAGTDTQYF
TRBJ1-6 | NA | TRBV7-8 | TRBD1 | TGTGCCAGCAGCCCGGTGGGCTCTGGGACAGGGGGTTCACCCCTCCACTTT | CASSPVGSGTGGSPLHF
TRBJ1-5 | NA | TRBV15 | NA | TGTGCCACCAGCAGAGATCGTTATCAGCCCCAGCATTTT | CATSRDRYQPQHF
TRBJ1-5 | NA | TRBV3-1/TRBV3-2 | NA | TGTGCCAGCAGCCAAGATGTGAGTCAGCCCCAGCATTTT | CASSQDVSQPQHF
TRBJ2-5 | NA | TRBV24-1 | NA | TGTGCCACCAGTGATTCCGCGGAGACCCAGTACTTC | CATSDSAETQYF
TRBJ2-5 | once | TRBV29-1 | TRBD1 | TGCAGCGTTGAAGATAGGGGGACAGGGGGAGAGACCCAGTACTTC | CSVEDRGTGGETQYF
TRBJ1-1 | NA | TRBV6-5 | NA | TGTGCCAGCAGTTACTCAACGGCAGGGCAAGCTTTCTTT | CASSYSTAGQAFF
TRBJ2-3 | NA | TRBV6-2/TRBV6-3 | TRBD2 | TGTGCCAGCAGTTACGTAGGACTAGCGATCACAGATACGCAGTATTTT | CASSYVGLAITDTQYF
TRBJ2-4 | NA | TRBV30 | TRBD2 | TGTGCCTGGAGTCCAATAGGGCGGGGGACCAAAAACATTCAGTACTTC | CAWSPIGRGTKNIQYF
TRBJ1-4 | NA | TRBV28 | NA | TGTGCCAGCCTTTATTCAGGTATACTGTTTTTT | CASLYSGILFF
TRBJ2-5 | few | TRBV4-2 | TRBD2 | TGTGCCAGCAGCCAAGTCTCTAGCGGGGGAGAGACCCAGTACTTC | CASSQVSSGGETQYF
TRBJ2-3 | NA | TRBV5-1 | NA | TGCGCCAGCAGCAGACTAGAAACCACAGATACGCAGTATTTT | CASSRLETTDTQYF
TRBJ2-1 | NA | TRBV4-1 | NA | TGCGCCAGCAGCCTCAGGGGCGCGATCGATGAGCAGTTCTTC | CASSLRGAIDEQFF
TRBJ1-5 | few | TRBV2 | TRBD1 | TGTGCCAGCAGATCTGGACAGGGGGCCGGACAGCCCCAGCATTTT | CASRSGQGAGQPQHF
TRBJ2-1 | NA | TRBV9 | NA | TGTGCCAGCAGCGTAGCAGGGATCTCCTACAATGAGCAGTTCTTC | CASSVAGISYNEQFF
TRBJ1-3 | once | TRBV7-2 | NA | TGTGCCAGCAGCTTATCAGGGTTTAACACCATATATTTT | CASSLSGFNTIYF
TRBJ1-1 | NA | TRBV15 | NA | TGTGCCACCTCGCAGGGGAGGAACACTGAAGCTTTCTTT | CATSQGRNTEAFF
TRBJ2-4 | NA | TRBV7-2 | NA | TGTGCCAGCAGCTTAGGGGCAGCCTTAGCCAAAAACATTCAGTACTTC | CASSLGAALAKNIQYF
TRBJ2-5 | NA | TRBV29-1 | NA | TGCAGCGTTGGCACAGGGTCCCAAGAGACCCAGTACTTC | CSVGTGSQETQYF
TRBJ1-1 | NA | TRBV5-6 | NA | TGTGCCAGCAGCTTGAATGAGGACACCCCATGCTTT | CASSLNEDTPCF
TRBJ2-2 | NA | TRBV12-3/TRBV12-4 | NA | TGTGCCAGCAACAGGTACACCGGGGAGCTGTTTTTT | CASNRYTGELFF
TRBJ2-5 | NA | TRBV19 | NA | TGTGCCAGTAGTATGTGGGGCGAGGAGACCCAGTACTTC | CASSMWGEETQYF
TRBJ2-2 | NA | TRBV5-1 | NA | TGCGCCAGCAAGGACATCGTAACAACCGGGGAGCTGTTTTTT | CASKDIVTTGELFF
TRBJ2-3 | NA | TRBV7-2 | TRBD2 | TGTGCCAGCAGCGTCGGGGGGGTAGATACGCAGTATTTT | CASSVGGVDTQYF
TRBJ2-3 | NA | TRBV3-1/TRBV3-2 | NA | TGTGCCAGCGGAGCAGATACGCAGTATTTT | CASGADTQYF
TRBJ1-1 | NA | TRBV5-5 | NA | TGTGCCAGCGTCCTGGGGCCGAACACTGAAGCTTTCTTT | CASVLGPNTEAFF
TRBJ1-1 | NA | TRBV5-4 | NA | TGTGCCAGCAGCTTGTCTCCAGAGAACACTGAAGCTTTCTTT | CASSLSPENTEAFF
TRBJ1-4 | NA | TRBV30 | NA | TGTGCCTGGAGCGAACAGATGGGTGAAAAACTGTTTTTT | CAWSEQMGEKLFF
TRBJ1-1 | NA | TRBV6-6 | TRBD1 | TGTGCCAGCAGTCTCAGGACAGGGGACACTGAAGCTTTCTTT | CASSLRTGDTEAFF
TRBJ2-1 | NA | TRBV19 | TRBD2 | TGTGCCAGTAGTGGGCCGGGACTAACCTACAATGAGCAGTTCTTC | CASSGPGLTYNEQFF
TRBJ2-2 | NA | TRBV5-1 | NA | TGCGCCAGCTCCCTGGAGGCGGCGTCCTTCTCGAACACCGGGGAGCTGTTTTTT | CASSLEAASFSNTGELFF
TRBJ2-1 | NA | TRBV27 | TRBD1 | TGTGCCAGCACCAGGGGGCACGAGCAGTTCTTC | CASTRGHEQFF